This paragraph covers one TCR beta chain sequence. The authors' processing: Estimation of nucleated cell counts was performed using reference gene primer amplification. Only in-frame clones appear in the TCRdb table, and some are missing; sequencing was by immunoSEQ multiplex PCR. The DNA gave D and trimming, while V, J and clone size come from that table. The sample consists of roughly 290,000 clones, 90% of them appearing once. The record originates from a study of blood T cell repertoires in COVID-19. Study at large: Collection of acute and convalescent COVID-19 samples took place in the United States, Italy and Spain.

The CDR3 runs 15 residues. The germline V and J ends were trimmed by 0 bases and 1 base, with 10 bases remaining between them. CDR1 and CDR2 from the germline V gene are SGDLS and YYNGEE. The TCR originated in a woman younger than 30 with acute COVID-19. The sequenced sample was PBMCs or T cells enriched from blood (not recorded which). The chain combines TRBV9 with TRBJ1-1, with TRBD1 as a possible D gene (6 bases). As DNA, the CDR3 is TGTGCCAGCAGCGTAGGGGGCAGGGGGAACACTGAAGCTTTCTTT. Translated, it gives CASSVGGRGNTEAFF. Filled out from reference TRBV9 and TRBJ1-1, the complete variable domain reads DSGVTQTPKHLITATGQRVTLRCSPRSGDLSVYWYQQSLDQGLQFLIQYYNGEERAKGNILERFSAQQFPDLHSELNLSSLELGDSALYFCASSVGGRGNTEAFFGQGTRLTVV.